Listed below are T cell receptor beta chains from one sample, sequenced in a study of blood T cells in healthy people across ages. TCRdb itself ran the 5' RACE reads through MiXCR, one entry per CDR3 protein. The sample has 1.8 million or so distinct CDR3 sequences; roughly two fifths are singletons. The sequenced sample was blood. Every receptor here comes from a human donor in good health. Both conserved end residues are part of each CDR3. A D gene is named only where the DNA matches it firmly. Part of the rows lack a size; the others show once, few, many or a class for expanded clones.

d_call j_call v_call clone_size cdr3_length cdr3_aa cdr3_nt
TRBD2 TRBJ2-1 TRBV7-2 - 15 CASKRDGGGTNEQFF TGTGCCAGCAAAAGAGACGGGGGGGGGACCAATGAGCAGTTCTTC
- TRBJ2-7 TRBV20-1 - 18 CSARGSYTRGLPPYEQYF TGCAGTGCTAGAGGGTCCTATACCAGGGGCCTTCCCCCTTACGAGCAGTACTTC
- TRBJ2-7 TRBV13 once 14 CASSFWGNRYEQYF TGTGCCAGCAGCTTTTGGGGCAACCGCTACGAGCAGTACTTC
- TRBJ2-5 TRBV20-1 - 13 CSAPSGPQETQYF TGCAGTGCTCCATCAGGGCCTCAAGAGACCCAGTACTTC
- TRBJ2-1 TRBV20-1 few 14 CSAGRTGRDDEQFF TGCAGTGCTGGGAGGACGGGGAGAGACGATGAGCAGTTCTTC
- TRBJ1-2 TRBV29-1 - 15 CSDLGNDRTNYGYTF TGCAGCGACCTTGGAAACGACAGGACTAACTATGGCTACACCTTC
- TRBJ1-1 TRBV20-1 - 13 CSAFMGGGTEAFF TGCAGTGCTTTCATGGGGGGCGGGACTGAAGCTTTCTTT
- TRBJ2-5 TRBV6-2/TRBV6-3 - 15 CASSYSINAGETQYF TGTGCCAGCAGTTACTCGATTAACGCCGGGGAGACCCAGTACTTC
- TRBJ1-2 TRBV7-9 - 13 CASSRDQGYGYTF TGTGCCAGCAGCCGGGACCAGGGCTATGGCTACACCTTC
- TRBJ1-5 TRBV20-1 few 15 CSARDLWADHQPQHF TGCAGTGCTAGAGATTTGTGGGCAGACCATCAGCCCCAGCATTTT
TRBD2 TRBJ2-7 TRBV7-9 - 15 CASSLGGRGAHEQYF TGTGCCAGCAGCTTAGGGGGGCGGGGGGCCCACGAGCAGTACTTC
- TRBJ1-5 TRBV20-1 - 13 CSALGLFSQPQHF TGCAGTGCTCTGGGCCTCTTCTCCCAGCCCCAGCATTTT
TRBD1 TRBJ2-7 TRBV5-1 - 15 CASSFRQGSSYEQYF TGCGCCAGCAGCTTTAGACAGGGTTCATCCTACGAGCAGTACTTC
- TRBJ1-2 TRBV29-1 - 15 CSVEGVGQLIYDYTF TGCAGCGTTGAAGGGGTTGGGCAGCTCATCTATGACTACACCTTC
- TRBJ2-1 TRBV19 few 15 CASRPQGGIYNEQFF TGTGCCAGTAGGCCACAGGGGGGGATTTACAATGAGCAGTTCTTC
- TRBJ2-7 TRBV7-2 many 12 CASSLALGEQYF TGTGCCAGCAGCTTAGCGCTGGGCGAGCAGTACTTC
- TRBJ2-1 TRBV28 - 17 CASSFSQGWAVNNEQFF TGTGCCAGCAGTTTTTCACAGGGTTGGGCGGTCAACAATGAGCAGTTCTTC
- TRBJ1-1 TRBV29-1 few 13 CSAARAGDTEAFF TGCAGCGCTGCCAGGGCGGGGGACACTGAAGCTTTCTTT
- TRBJ1-1 TRBV14 - 13 CARSQDRQGRAFF TGTGCCCGCAGCCAAGATCGTCAGGGTAGGGCTTTCTTT
- TRBJ1-5 TRBV15 few 14 CATSPWAGNQPQHF TGTGCCACCAGCCCGTGGGCAGGCAATCAGCCCCAGCATTTT
- TRBJ1-5 TRBV4-1 - 16 CASSPTGSHSNQPQHF TGCGCCAGCAGCCCAACCGGGAGCCATAGCAATCAGCCCCAGCATTTT
TRBD1 TRBJ2-7 TRBV4-1 - 16 CASSPNWDREAYEQYF TGCGCCAGCAGCCCGAATTGGGACAGAGAGGCCTACGAGCAGTACTTC
- TRBJ2-5 TRBV28 few 15 CASSLLDKPEETQYF TGTGCCAGCAGTTTATTGGACAAGCCTGAAGAGACCCAGTACTTC
- TRBJ2-7 TRBV20-1 few 13 CSASQQDYYEQYF TGCAGTGCTAGCCAACAGGATTACTACGAGCAGTACTTC
- TRBJ2-6 TRBV28 few 15 CASSLGSAGANVLTF TGTGCCAGCAGTCTGGGCAGCGCTGGGGCCAACGTCCTGACTTTC
- TRBJ2-4 TRBV6-2/TRBV6-3 - 14 CASSPAGNIREQYF TGTGCCAGCAGTCCCGCGGGGAATATCCGGGAGCAGTACTTC